The 23 T cell receptor beta chains presented below share a single source sample, sequenced in a study of cytomegalovirus exposure and HLA in healthy donors. The PCR had 60 Vbeta and 13 Jbeta primers. The table came from immunoSEQ multiplex PCR; TCRdb's copy has only in-frame clones and leaves some out. The sample consists of under 250,000 clones, approximately 85% of them appearing once. Sequencing input: PBMCs. The origin of the receptors is a girl aged 2 to 9 in good health and CMV-seronegative.

This chain links TRBV11-2 with TRBJ2-3, with TRBD1 identical over 7 bases. Trimming cost V 5 bases and J 4 bases; bases outside gene matches: 6. In germline, CDR1 is SGHAT, CDR2 FQNNGV. This CDR3 is 14 amino acids long. CDR3 nucleotides: TGTGCCAGCAGCCCCTTGACAGGGCCAGATACGCAGTATTTT. Protein product: CASSPLTGPDTQYF.

This chain uses TRBV10-2 with TRBJ2-3; D perhaps matches TRBD1 (6 bases). The CDR3 covers 13 residues. CDR1 is WSHSY and CDR2 is SAAADI in the germline V gene. The V gene lost 6 bases and the J gene lost 0 bases, with 7 bases spanning the gap. CDR3 sequence reads: CASRQGSTDTQYF. The DNA for the CDR3 is TGCGCCAGCAGACAGGGCAGCACAGATACGCAGTATTTT.

The rearrangement links TRBV5-1 to TRBJ2-5; unclear D gene. CDR1 and CDR2 from the germline V gene are SGHRS and YFSETQ. This CDR3 comprises 13 residues. V lost 1 base, J lost 5 bases, and 9 bases lay in between. The CDR3 loop reads CASSLRLEETQYF. DNA of the CDR3: TGCGCCAGCAGCTTGAGGCTAGAGGAGACCCAGTACTTC. Full variable domain (remainder filled in from reference TRBV5-1 and TRBJ2-5): KAGVTQTPRYLIKTRGQQVTLSCSPISGHRSVSWYQQTPGQGLQFLFEYFSETQRNKGNFPGRFSGRQFSNSRSEMNVSTLELGDSALYLCASSLRLEETQYFGPGTRLLVL.

This clone was counted a single time. The V gene is TRBV19, the J gene TRBJ2-3; the match to TRBD2 covers 10 bases. Trimming cost V 7 bases and J 0 bases; bases outside gene matches: 7. The length of the CDR3 is 16 residues. The germline V gene encodes CDR1 LNHDA and CDR2 SQIVND (reference sequence). CDR3 bases: TGTGCCAGTAAACTAGCGGGGACCTCTAGCACAGATACGCAGTATTTT. Translating it yields CASKLAGTSSTDTQYF.

The V and J genes are TRBV4-1 and TRBJ2-2; D not resolved. The CDR3 runs 14 residues. Between the trimmed V and J ends, which lost 0 bases and 8 bases, there was a span of 10 bases. CDR1 and CDR2 (germline): MGHRA, YSYEKL. The CDR3 DNA is TGCGCCAGCAGCCAAGATTTGAAAGCGGGGGAGCTGTTTTTT. Its protein product is CASSQDLKAGELFF.

The chain is built from TRBV14 and TRBJ2-5; possible D gene TRBD2, 5 bases. V was shortened by 4 bases and J by 5 bases, with 14 bases between the two germline ends. CDR1 SGHDN and CDR2 FVKESK come from the germline V gene. This CDR3 is 14 amino acids long. This chain's CDR3 is CASSPSWRGETQYF. DNA of the CDR3: TGTGCCAGCAGCCCTTCGTGGAGAGGGGAGACCCAGTACTTC.

V and J are TRBV11-2 and TRBJ2-5, with 12 nucleotides matching TRBD1. CDR1 and CDR2 from the germline V gene are SGHAT and FQNNGV. The CDR3 consists of 17 residues. Trimming removed 6 bases from V and 5 bases from J; junction bases left unmatched: 13. The CDR3 is CASSNGGGTGGGETQYF. The CDR3 DNA sequence: TGTGCCAGCAGTAATGGGGGGGGGACAGGGGGCGGCGAGACCCAGTACTTC.

The rearrangement links TRBV10-3 to TRBJ2-1; 7 bases align to TRBD2. This CDR3 has 14 amino acids. The trim removed 5 bases at V and 8 bases at J, leaving 9 bases unmatched. CDR1 ENHRY and CDR2 SYGVKD come from the germline V gene. CDR3 amino acids: CAISLRGGFDEQFF. The CDR3 DNA follows: TGTGCCATCAGTCTACGGGGAGGGTTCGATGAGCAGTTCTTC.

This chain uses TRBV27 with TRBJ2-3, with D perhaps TRBD2 (5 bases). The CDR3 spans 13 residues. Germline V CDR1 and CDR2: MNHEY, SMNVEV (reference sequence). Trimming stripped 6 bases from V and 6 bases from J, with 13 bases between. CDR3 DNA: TGTGCCAGCAGGGAGGAAAACCCGGATACGCAGTATTTT. Translated: CASREENPDTQYF.

The rearrangement links TRBV19 to TRBJ1-6, with 8 bases that match TRBD1. Germline lookup yields CDR1 LNHDA and CDR2 SQIVND (reference sequence). V was pared by 5 bases and J by 7 bases, with 4 bases of the junction left unmatched. This CDR3 is 14 amino acids long. The CDR3 loop reads CASSPHRGNSPLHF. The CDR3 coding sequence is TGTGCCAGTAGTCCTCACAGGGGGAATTCACCCCTCCACTTT.

This clone was observed a single time. The chain carries TRBV7-2 and TRBJ2-5; the match to TRBD2 covers 8 bases. The J segment lost 3 bases and the V segment lost 5 bases, leaving 8 bases of the junction unmatched. The CDR3 is 15 residues long. CDR1 is SGHTA and CDR2 is FQGNSA in the germline V gene. The CDR3 region is CASSLLGGAEETQYF. Written as DNA, the CDR3 is TGTGCCAGCAGCCTCCTCGGGGGGGCCGAAGAGACCCAGTACTTC.

The chain links TRBV6-5 to TRBJ2-7, with 10 bases identical to TRBD2. With 3 bases clipped from V and 3 bases from J, the junction kept 5 bases outside the gene matches. CDR1 and CDR2 from the germline V gene are MNHEY and SVGAGI. The CDR3 covers 15 residues. The CDR3 spells CASSYSGTSVYEQYF. CDR3 DNA: TGTGCCAGCAGTTATTCCGGGACTAGCGTCTACGAGCAGTACTTC.

This chain connects TRBV27 to TRBJ2-5; TRBD1 matches at 8 bases. The J call is doubtful: the DNA matches TRBJ2-7 better. The CDR3 contains 14 residues. The germline gives CDR1 MNHEY, CDR2 SMNVEV (reference sequence). The CDR3 DNA follows: TGTGCCAGCAGTGTTACAGGGGGCTCCTACGAGCAGTACTTC. It codes for CASSVTGGSYEQYF.

The chain carries TRBV6-4 and TRBJ2-7; 7 bases map to TRBD1. The germline gives CDR1 MRHNA, CDR2 SNTAGT. This CDR3 is built from 16 residues. V trimming: 2 bases; J trimming: 0 bases; junction bases outside the gene matches: 7. CDR3 in DNA: TGTGCCAGCAGTGACGCCGACAGGGTGGACTCCTACGAGCAGTACTTC. Translated, it gives CASSDADRVDSYEQYF.

CDR3 DNA sequence: TGTGCCAGCAGCCAGTCTAGCGGGGGTTTAAATGAGCAGTTCTTC. Translating it yields CASSQSSGGLNEQFF. The chain has TRBV4-2 and TRBJ2-1, with 10 nucleotides matching TRBD2. The germline CDR1 and CDR2 sequences are LGHNA and YNFKEQ. After removal of 3 bases from V and 7 bases from J, the junction contained 6 bases not matched to a gene. This CDR3 comprises 15 residues.

J is TRBJ2-6 and V is TRBV7-8; 9 bases agree with TRBD1. V dropped 4 bases and J dropped 4; count of bases not matched to a gene: 2. This CDR3 has 15 residues. CDR1 and CDR2 (germline): SGHVS, FQNEAQ. CDR3 bases: TGTGCCAGCAGCTGGACAGGGGCCGGGGCCAACGTCCTGACTTTC. Its protein product is CASSWTGAGANVLTF. Using reference TRBV7-8 and TRBJ2-6 for the parts outside the CDR3, the full variable domain is GAGVSQSPRYKVAKRGQDVALRCDPISGHVSLFWYQQALGQGPEFLTYFQNEAQLDKSGLPSDRFFAERPEGSVSTLKIQRTQQEDSAVYLCASSWTGAGANVLTFGAGSRLTVL.

V usage is TRBV27 and J usage is TRBJ1-1; D is undetermined. The V end lost 5 bases, the J end lost 4 bases, and 14 bases lay between the germline ends. The CDR3 consists of 14 residues. The germline V gene encodes CDR1 MNHEY and CDR2 SMNVEV (reference sequence). CDR3 amino acids: CASSITEEATEAFF. CDR3 DNA: TGTGCCAGCAGTATAACCGAAGAAGCCACTGAAGCTTTCTTT.

V gene TRBV18 combines with J gene TRBJ2-1; tentative D call: TRBD2 (6 bases). This CDR3 has 15 amino acids. In germline, CDR1 is KGHSH, CDR2 LQKENI. Trimming stripped 2 bases from V and 8 bases from J, with 16 bases between. CDR3 residues: CASSPRGGWAYEQFF. CDR3 coding DNA: TGTGCCAGCTCACCAAGGGGAGGTTGGGCATATGAGCAGTTCTTC.

This clone was counted once. The genes are TRBV29-1 and TRBJ2-1; D is possibly TRBD1 (6 bases). Trimming stripped 5 bases from V and 10 bases from J, with 12 bases between. The germline gives CDR1 SQVTM, CDR2 ANQGSEA. This CDR3 spans 11 amino acids. CDR3 nucleotides: TGCAGCGTTTGGGGGCCTAGGGAGCAGTTCTTC. It encodes CSVWGPREQFF.

This chain connects TRBV5-4 to TRBJ2-1; D is ambiguous. The ends were cut back, 0 bases at V and 1 base at J, with 14 bases in the middle. Germline V gene data show CDR1 as SGHNT and CDR2 as YYREEE (reference sequence). This CDR3 region has 17 residues. CDR3 amino acids: CASSLEAGIVSYNEQFF. In DNA form, the CDR3 reads TGTGCCAGCAGCTTGGAGGCAGGAATAGTGTCCTACAATGAGCAGTTCTTC.

The rearrangement joins TRBV27 to TRBJ2-1; weak D call: TRBD2 (5 bases). This CDR3 is 15 amino acids long. Trimming cost V 5 bases and J 2 bases, with 13 bases left between them. Germline CDR1 reads MNHEY; CDR2 reads SMNVEV (reference sequence). The chain's CDR3 is CASSESGFPYNEQFF. The CDR3 DNA reads as TGTGCCAGCAGTGAAAGCGGTTTCCCCTACAATGAGCAGTTCTTC.

This clone has just one count. The J gene is TRBJ2-2, the V gene TRBV4-2, with TRBD2 matching 7 bases. Germline assignment: CDR1 LGHNA and CDR2 YNFKEQ. The V gene end was trimmed by 1 base and the J gene end by 3 bases; junction bases not matched to a gene: 2. This CDR3 has 15 residues. This CDR3 reads CASSQASGDTGELFF. As DNA, the CDR3 is TGTGCCAGCAGCCAAGCCAGCGGGGACACCGGGGAGCTGTTTTTT.

Turning to this clone: The junction shows a germline mismatch at one end, possibly a read error. This chain connects TRBV7-2 to TRBJ2-2; 7 bases agree with TRBD2. The CDR3 covers 15 residues. The germline V gene encodes CDR1 SGHTA and CDR2 FQGNSA. CDR3: CASSLKAGNAGELFF. The CDR3 coding sequence is TGTGCCAGCAGCTTAAAAGCGGGGAACGCCGGGGAGCTGTTTTTT.